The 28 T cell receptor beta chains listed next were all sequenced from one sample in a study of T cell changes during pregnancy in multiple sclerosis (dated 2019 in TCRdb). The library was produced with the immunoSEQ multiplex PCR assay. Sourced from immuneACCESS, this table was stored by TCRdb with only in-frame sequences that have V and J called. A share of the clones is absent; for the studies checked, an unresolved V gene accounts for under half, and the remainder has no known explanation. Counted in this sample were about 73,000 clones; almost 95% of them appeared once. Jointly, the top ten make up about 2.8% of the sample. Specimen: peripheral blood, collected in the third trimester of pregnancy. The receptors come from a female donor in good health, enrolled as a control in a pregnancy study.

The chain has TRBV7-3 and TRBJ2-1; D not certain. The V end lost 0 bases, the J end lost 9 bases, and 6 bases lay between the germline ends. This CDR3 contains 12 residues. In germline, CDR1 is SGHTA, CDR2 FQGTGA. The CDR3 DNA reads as TGTGCCAGCAGCTTAACGGGCGCTGAGCAGTTCTTC. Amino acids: CASSLTGAEQFF.

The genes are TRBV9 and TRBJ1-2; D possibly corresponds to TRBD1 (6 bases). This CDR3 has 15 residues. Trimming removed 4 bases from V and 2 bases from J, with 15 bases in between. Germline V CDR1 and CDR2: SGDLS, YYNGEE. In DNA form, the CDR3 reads TGTGCCAGCAGCTCATCACAGACAGGCAACTATGGCTACACCTTC. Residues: CASSSSQTGNYGYTF.

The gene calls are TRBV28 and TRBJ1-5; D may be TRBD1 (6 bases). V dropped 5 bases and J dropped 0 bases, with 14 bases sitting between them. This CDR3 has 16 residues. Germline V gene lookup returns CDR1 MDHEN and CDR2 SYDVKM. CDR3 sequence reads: CASSLRTDYSNQPQHF. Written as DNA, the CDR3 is TGTGCCAGCAGTCTCCGGACAGATTATAGCAATCAGCCCCAGCATTTT.

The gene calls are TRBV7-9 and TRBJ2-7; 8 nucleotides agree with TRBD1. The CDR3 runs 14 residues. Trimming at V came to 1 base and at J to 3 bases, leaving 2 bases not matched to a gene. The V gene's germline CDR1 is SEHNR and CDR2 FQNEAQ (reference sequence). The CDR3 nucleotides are TGTGCCAGCAGCTTAGAAGGACAGGGCTACGAGCAGTACTTC. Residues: CASSLEGQGYEQYF. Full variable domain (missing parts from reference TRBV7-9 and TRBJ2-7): DTGVSQNPRHKITKRGQNVTFRCDPISEHNRLYWYRQTLGQGPEFLTYFQNEAQLEKSRLLSDRFSAERPKGSFSTLEIQRTEQGDSAMYLCASSLEGQGYEQYFGPGTRLTVT.

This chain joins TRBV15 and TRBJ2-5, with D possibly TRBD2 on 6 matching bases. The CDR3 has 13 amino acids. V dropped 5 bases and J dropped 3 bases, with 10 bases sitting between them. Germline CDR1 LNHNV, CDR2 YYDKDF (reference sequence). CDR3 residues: CATSEGLEETQYF. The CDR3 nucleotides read TGTGCCACCAGCGAGGGACTCGAAGAGACCCAGTACTTC.

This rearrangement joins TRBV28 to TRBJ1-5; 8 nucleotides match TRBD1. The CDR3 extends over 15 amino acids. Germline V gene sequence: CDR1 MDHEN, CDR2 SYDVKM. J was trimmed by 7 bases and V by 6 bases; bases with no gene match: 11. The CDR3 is CASSEPGGAGQPQHF. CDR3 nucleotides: TGTGCCAGCAGCGAACCAGGGGGCGCAGGACAGCCCCAGCATTTT.

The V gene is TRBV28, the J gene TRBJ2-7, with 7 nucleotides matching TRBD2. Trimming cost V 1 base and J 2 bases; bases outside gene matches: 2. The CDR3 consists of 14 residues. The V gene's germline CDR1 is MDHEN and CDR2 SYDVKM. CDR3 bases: TGTGCCAGCAGTTTATCGGGAGGACCCTACGAGCAGTACTTC. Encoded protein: CASSLSGGPYEQYF.

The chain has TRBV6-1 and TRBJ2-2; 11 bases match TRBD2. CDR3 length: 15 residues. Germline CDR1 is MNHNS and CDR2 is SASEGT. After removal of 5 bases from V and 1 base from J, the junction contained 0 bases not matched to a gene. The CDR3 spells CASSTSGRNTGELFF. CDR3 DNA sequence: TGTGCCAGCAGTACTAGCGGGAGGAACACCGGGGAGCTGTTTTTT.

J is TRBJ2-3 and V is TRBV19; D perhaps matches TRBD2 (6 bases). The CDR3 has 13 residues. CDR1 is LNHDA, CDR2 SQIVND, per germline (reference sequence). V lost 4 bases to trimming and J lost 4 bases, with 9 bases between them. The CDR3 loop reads CASSTRLADTQYF. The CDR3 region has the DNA TGTGCCAGTAGTACGAGACTAGCAGATACGCAGTATTTT.

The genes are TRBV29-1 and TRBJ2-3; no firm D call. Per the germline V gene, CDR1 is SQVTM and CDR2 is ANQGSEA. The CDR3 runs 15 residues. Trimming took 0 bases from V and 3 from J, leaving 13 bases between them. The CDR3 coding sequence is TGCAGCGTTGAAGAGTCAACAGTACCTACAGATACGCAGTATTTT. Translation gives CSVEESTVPTDTQYF.

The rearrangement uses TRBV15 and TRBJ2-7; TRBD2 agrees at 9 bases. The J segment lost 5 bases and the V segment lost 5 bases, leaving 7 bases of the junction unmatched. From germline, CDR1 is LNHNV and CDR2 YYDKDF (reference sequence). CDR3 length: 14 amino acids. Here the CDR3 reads CATSYGSGRHEQYF. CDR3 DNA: TGTGCCACCAGCTACGGGAGCGGGAGGCACGAGCAGTACTTC.

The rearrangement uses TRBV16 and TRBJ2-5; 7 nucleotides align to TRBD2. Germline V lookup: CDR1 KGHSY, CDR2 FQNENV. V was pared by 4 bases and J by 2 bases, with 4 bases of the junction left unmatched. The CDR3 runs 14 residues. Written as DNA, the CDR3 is TGTGCCAGCAGCCTCTATAGCGGGCAAGAGACCCAGTACTTC. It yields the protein CASSLYSGQETQYF.

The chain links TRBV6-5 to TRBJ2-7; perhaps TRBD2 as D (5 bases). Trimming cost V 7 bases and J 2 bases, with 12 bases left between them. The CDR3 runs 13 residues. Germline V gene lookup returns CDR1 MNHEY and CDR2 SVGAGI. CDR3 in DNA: TGTGCCAGCACCCAGGACGGGGCCTACGAGCAGTACTTC. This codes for CASTQDGAYEQYF.

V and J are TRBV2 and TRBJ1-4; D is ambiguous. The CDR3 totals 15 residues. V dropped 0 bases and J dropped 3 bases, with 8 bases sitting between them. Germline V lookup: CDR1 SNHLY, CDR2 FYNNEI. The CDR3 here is CASSEALSANEKLFF. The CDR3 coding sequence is TGTGCCAGCAGTGAAGCCTTGTCGGCTAATGAAAAACTGTTTTTT.

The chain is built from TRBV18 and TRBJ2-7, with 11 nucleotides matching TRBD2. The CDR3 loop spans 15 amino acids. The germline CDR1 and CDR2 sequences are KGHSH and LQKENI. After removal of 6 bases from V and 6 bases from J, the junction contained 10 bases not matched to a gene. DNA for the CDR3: TGTGCCAGCTCGAGCACTAGCGGGAGATATACCGAGCAGTACTTC. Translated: CASSSTSGRYTEQYF.

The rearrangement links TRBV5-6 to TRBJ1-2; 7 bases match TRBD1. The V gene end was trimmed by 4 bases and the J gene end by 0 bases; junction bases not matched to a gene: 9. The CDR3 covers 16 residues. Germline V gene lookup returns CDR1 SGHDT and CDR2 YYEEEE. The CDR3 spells CASSLRQGWANYGYTF. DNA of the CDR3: TGTGCCAGCAGCCTAAGACAGGGTTGGGCTAACTATGGCTACACCTTC.

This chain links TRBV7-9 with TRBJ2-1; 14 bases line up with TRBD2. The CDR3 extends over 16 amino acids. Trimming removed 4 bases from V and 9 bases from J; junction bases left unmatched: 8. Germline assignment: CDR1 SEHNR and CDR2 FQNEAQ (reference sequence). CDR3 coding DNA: TGTGCCAGCAGCTCCTGGACTAGCGGGGGGAAGGGTGAGCAGTTCTTC. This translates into CASSSWTSGGKGEQFF. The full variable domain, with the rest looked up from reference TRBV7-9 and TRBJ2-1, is DTGVSQNPRHKITKRGQNVTFRCDPISEHNRLYWYRQTLGQGPEFLTYFQNEAQLEKSRLLSDRFSAERPKGSFSTLEIQRTEQGDSAMYLCASSSWTSGGKGEQFFGPGTRLTVL.

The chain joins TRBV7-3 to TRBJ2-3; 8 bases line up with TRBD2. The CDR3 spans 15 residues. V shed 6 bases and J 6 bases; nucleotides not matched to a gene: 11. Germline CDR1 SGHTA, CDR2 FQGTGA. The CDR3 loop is CASSPGGVAGDTQYF. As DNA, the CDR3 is TGTGCCAGCAGTCCGGGAGGGGTAGCAGGGGATACGCAGTATTTT.

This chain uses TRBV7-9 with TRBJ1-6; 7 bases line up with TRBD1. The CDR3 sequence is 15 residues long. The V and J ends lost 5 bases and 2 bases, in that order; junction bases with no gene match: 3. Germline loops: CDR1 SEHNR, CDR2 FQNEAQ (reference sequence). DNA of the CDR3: TGTGCCAGCAGCCAACAGGGGACCTATAATTCACCCCTCCACTTT. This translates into CASSQQGTYNSPLHF.

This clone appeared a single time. Here the CDR3 DNA reads TGTGCCAGCAGTTCGCTCTTTGCGGGAGGCTCCTACGAGCAGTACTTC. The encoded protein is CASSSLFAGGSYEQYF. J is TRBJ2-7 and V is TRBV28; 8 bases agree with TRBD2. The V segment lost 4 bases and the J segment 0 bases; nucleotides outside the gene matches: 8. Germline CDR1 MDHEN, CDR2 SYDVKM. The CDR3 runs 16 residues.

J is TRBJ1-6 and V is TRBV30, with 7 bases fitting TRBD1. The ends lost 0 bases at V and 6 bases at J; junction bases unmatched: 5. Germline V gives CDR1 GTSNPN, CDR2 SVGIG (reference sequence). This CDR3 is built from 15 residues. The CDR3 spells CAWSVLKGANSPLHF. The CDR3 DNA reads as TGTGCCTGGAGTGTACTAAAGGGGGCTAATTCACCCCTCCACTTT.

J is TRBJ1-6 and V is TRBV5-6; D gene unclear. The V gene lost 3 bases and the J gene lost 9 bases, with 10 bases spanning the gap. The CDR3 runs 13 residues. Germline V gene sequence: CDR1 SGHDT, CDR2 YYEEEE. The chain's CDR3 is CASSSRHPSPLHF. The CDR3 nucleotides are TGTGCCAGCAGCTCCCGACACCCTTCACCCCTCCACTTT.

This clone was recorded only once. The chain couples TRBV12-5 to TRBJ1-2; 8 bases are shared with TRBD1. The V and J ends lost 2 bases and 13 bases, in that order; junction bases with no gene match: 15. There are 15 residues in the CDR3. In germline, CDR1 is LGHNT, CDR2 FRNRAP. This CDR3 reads CASGLSSGTGVRFTF. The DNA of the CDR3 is TGTGCTAGTGGTTTGTCCTCCGGGACAGGAGTGCGGTTCACCTTC.

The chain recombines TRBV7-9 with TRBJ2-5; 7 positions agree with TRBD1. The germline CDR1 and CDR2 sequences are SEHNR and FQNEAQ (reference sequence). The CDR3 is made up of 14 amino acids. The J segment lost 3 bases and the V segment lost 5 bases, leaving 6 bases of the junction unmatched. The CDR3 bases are TGTGCCAGCAGCGAGCGACAGGGTGAAGAGACCCAGTACTTC. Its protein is CASSERQGEETQYF.

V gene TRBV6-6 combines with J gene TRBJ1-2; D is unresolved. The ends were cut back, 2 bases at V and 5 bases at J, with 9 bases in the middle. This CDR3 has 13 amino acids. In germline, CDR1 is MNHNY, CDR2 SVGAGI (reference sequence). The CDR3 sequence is CASSYEANYGYTF. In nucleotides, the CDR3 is TGTGCCAGCAGTTACGAGGCCAATTATGGCTACACCTTC.

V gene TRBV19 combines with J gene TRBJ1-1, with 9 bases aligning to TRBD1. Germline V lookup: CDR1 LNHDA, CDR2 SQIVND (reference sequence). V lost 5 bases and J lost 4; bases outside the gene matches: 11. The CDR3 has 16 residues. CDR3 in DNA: TGTGCCAGTAGTTCCTCCGGGACAGGGCCTGGCACTGAAGCTTTCTTT. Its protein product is CASSSSGTGPGTEAFF.

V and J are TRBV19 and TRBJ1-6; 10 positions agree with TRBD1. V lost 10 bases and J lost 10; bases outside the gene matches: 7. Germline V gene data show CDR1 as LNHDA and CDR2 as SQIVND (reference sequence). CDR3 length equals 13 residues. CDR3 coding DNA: TGTGCCACCAGGGGACAGGGGAAGTCACCCCTCCACTTT. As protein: CATRGQGKSPLHF.

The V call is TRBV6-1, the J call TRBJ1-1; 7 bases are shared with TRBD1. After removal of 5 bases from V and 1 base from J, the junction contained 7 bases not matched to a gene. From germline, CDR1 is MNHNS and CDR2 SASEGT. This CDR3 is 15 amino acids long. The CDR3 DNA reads TGTGCCAGCAGTAGGGGACAGACTCAGAACACTGAAGCTTTCTTT. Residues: CASSRGQTQNTEAFF.